Following are 28 T cell receptor beta chains from one sample sequenced in a study of blood T cell repertoires in COVID-19. TCRdb keeps only in-frame clones here, not all; method: immunoSEQ multiplex PCR. The table has approximately 300,000 clones, just under 90% seen once. The sequencing sample was made of peripheral blood. These receptors came from a woman aged 40 to 50 with acute or convalescent COVID-19.

The chain employs TRBV7-9 and TRBJ2-3; tentative D call: TRBD2 (6 bases). CDR3 length: 16 residues. Germline assignment: CDR1 SEHNR and CDR2 FQNEAQ (reference sequence). V was pared by 5 bases and J by 2 bases, with 17 bases between. The CDR3 loop is CASSMDRGGTTDTQYF. The CDR3 DNA reads TGTGCCAGCAGCATGGACCGGGGAGGTACCACAGATACGCAGTATTTT.

The sample holds a few counts of this clone. V and J are TRBV19 and TRBJ1-1; D perhaps matches TRBD1 (6 bases). Germline CDR1 reads LNHDA; CDR2 reads SQIVND (reference sequence). There are 17 residues in the CDR3. V lost 4 bases to trimming and J lost 1 base, with 19 bases between them. In nucleotides, the CDR3 is TGTGCCAGTAGTACATGGCCCCCGGACAGACAGAACACTGAAGCTTTCTTT. It specifies CASSTWPPDRQNTEAFF.

The chain carries TRBV19 and TRBJ2-3; unclear D gene. The V end was cut by 4 bases, the J end by 4 bases, with 9 bases between. This CDR3 is 13 amino acids long. CDR1 LNHDA and CDR2 SQIVND come from the germline V gene (reference sequence). The CDR3: CASSTVVADTQYF. CDR3 in DNA: TGTGCCAGTAGTACGGTGGTTGCAGATACGCAGTATTTT.

This chain uses TRBV19 with TRBJ1-2, with 7 bases aligning to TRBD1. The CDR3 covers 14 residues. The junction had 6 bases not matched to a gene; V was cut back by 6 bases and J by 2 bases. Germline V lookup: CDR1 LNHDA, CDR2 SQIVND (reference sequence). The CDR3 is CASRRTGANYGYTF. The CDR3 DNA sequence: TGTGCCAGTAGAAGGACAGGAGCAAACTATGGCTACACCTTC.

The chain joins TRBV5-1 to TRBJ2-7; weak D call: TRBD2 (6 bases). Trimming removed 0 bases at V and 6 bases at J, with 10 bases between. Per germline, CDR1 SGHRS and CDR2 YFSETQ. CDR3 length: 13 residues. The CDR3: CASSLDGRSEQYV. Here the CDR3 DNA reads TGCGCCAGCAGCTTGGATGGGAGGTCCGAGCAGTACGTC.

The chain uses TRBV30 and TRBJ2-1, with 10 positions matching TRBD2. This CDR3 is built from 13 residues. Looked up from germline, CDR1 is GTSNPN and CDR2 is SVGIG (reference sequence). J gave up 7 bases and V 5 bases, and 5 bases lay outside the gene matches. The CDR3 bases are TGTGCCTGGCGAGCGGGGGGGCCGAATGAGCAGTTCTTC. Protein product: CAWRAGGPNEQFF.

This chain links TRBV7-7 with TRBJ2-5, with D maybe TRBD1 (6 bases). The germline V and J ends were trimmed by 5 bases and 3 bases, with 13 bases remaining between them. CDR1 is SSHAT, CDR2 FNYEAQ, per germline (reference sequence). This CDR3 is built from 14 residues. The CDR3 loop reads CASSPTGKKETQYF. The CDR3 region has the DNA TGTGCCAGCAGCCCTACAGGGAAGAAAGAGACCCAGTACTTC. Full variable domain (rest looked up from reference TRBV7-7 and TRBJ2-5): GAGVSQSPRYKVTKRGQDVTLRCDPISSHATLYWYQQALGQGPEFLTYFNYEAQPDKSGLPSDRFSAERPEGSISTLTIQRTEQRDSAMYRCASSPTGKKETQYFGPGTRLLVL.

This chain connects TRBV5-1 to TRBJ1-2; 11 bases fit TRBD1. After removal of 2 bases from V and 6 bases from J, the junction contained 12 bases not matched to a gene. CDR3 length: 17 amino acids. CDR1 and CDR2 from the germline V gene are SGHRS and YFSETQ. The CDR3 loop reads CASSLEPFRDRGNGYTF. For the CDR3, the DNA is TGCGCCAGCAGCTTAGAACCATTCCGGGACAGGGGGAATGGCTACACCTTC.

The DNA for the CDR3 is TGTGCCACCAGCAGATTACAGGGGGGAAACTATGGCTACACCTTC. It yields the protein CATSRLQGGNYGYTF. This chain links TRBV15 with TRBJ1-2; the match to TRBD1 covers 8 bases. With 2 bases clipped from V and 2 bases from J, the junction kept 4 bases outside the gene matches. Germline V gene lookup returns CDR1 LNHNV and CDR2 YYDKDF (reference sequence). The CDR3 totals 15 residues.

J is TRBJ2-1 and V is TRBV29-1; 8 bases line up with TRBD1. The CDR3 runs to 17 residues. With 0 bases clipped from V and 2 bases from J, the junction kept 9 bases outside the gene matches. Germline V CDR1 and CDR2: SQVTM, ANQGSEA. The CDR3 loop reads CSVEDLGEQGAYNEQFF. The CDR3 DNA is TGCAGCGTTGAAGATCTGGGGGAACAGGGGGCCTACAATGAGCAGTTCTTC.

V is TRBV3-1 (or the pseudogene TRBV3-2) and J is TRBJ2-3; possible D gene TRBD2, 6 bases. V shed 5 bases and J shed 9 bases, with 15 bases lying between them. Per the germline V gene, CDR1 is LGHDT and CDR2 is YNNKEL (reference sequence). This CDR3 region has 13 residues. DNA for the CDR3: TGTGCCAGCAGCTTCTCCGGGACTCACACGCAGTATTTT. Protein product: CASSFSGTHTQYF.

This clone appeared once. The chain links TRBV5-1 to TRBJ1-6; tentatively, D is TRBD1 (5 bases). This CDR3 region has 14 residues. Germline values: CDR1 SGHRS, CDR2 YFSETQ. V was shortened by 0 bases and J by 5 bases, with 6 bases between the two germline ends. CDR3 nucleotides: TGCGCCAGCAGCTTGGGCAGGGATAATTCACCCCTCCACTTT. This translates into CASSLGRDNSPLHF. Full variable domain (rest looked up from reference TRBV5-1 and TRBJ1-6): KAGVTQTPRYLIKTRGQQVTLSCSPISGHRSVSWYQQTPGQGLQFLFEYFSETQRNKGNFPGRFSGRQFSNSRSEMNVSTLELGDSALYLCASSLGRDNSPLHFGNGTRLTVT.

J is TRBJ2-3 and V is TRBV5-1; tentatively, D is TRBD1 (6 bases). The length of the CDR3 is 17 residues. Germline-derived CDR1 and CDR2 are SGHRS and YFSETQ. V was cut by 1 base and J by 0 bases, with 15 bases left in between. The CDR3 DNA is TGCGCCAGCAGCTTGTGGGGGTGGGACACTAGCACAGATACGCAGTATTTT. This encodes CASSLWGWDTSTDTQYF. Supplemented by reference TRBV5-1 and TRBJ2-3, the full variable domain reads KAGVTQTPRYLIKTRGQQVTLSCSPISGHRSVSWYQQTPGQGLQFLFEYFSETQRNKGNFPGRFSGRQFSNSRSEMNVSTLELGDSALYLCASSLWGWDTSTDTQYFGPGTRLTVL.

This chain connects TRBV4-1 to TRBJ2-2, with 7 bases fitting TRBD1. There are 16 residues in the CDR3. The ends lost 3 bases at V and 2 bases at J; junction bases unmatched: 6. The germline gives CDR1 MGHRA, CDR2 YSYEKL. CDR3 region: CASSQRGQGNTGELFF. The CDR3 coding sequence is TGCGCCAGCAGCCAGAGGGGGCAGGGTAACACCGGGGAGCTGTTTTTT.

About this clone: This sample includes further DNA sequences coding for the same CDR3. This chain joins TRBV7-9 and TRBJ1-2, with unresolved D. V shed 1 base and J shed 1 base, with 4 bases lying between them. Germline V CDR1 and CDR2: SEHNR, FQNEAQ (reference sequence). This CDR3 comprises 13 residues. For the CDR3, the DNA is TGTGCCAGCAGCTTAGGCGGTAACTATGGCTACACCTTC. Protein: CASSLGGNYGYTF.

This chain joins TRBV6-2 or TRBV6-3 and TRBJ2-2, with TRBD2 matching 7 bases. The CDR3 runs 17 residues. Per the germline V gene, CDR1 is MNHEY and CDR2 is SVGEGT. The V gene end was trimmed by 2 bases and the J gene end by 3 bases; junction bases not matched to a gene: 9. The DNA of the CDR3 is TGTGCCAGCAGTTACCGGAGGGCGGGGAGGGACACCGGGGAGCTGTTTTTT. Its translation: CASSYRRAGRDTGELFF.

The rearrangement uses TRBV3-1 (or the pseudogene TRBV3-2) and TRBJ1-6, with TRBD1 matching over 7 bases. The J segment lost 5 bases and the V segment lost 5 bases, leaving 3 bases of the junction unmatched. The CDR3 totals 14 residues. Looked up from germline, CDR1 is LGHDT and CDR2 is YNNKEL (reference sequence). This CDR3 reads CASSSGTDNSPLHF. In DNA, the CDR3 is TGTGCCAGCAGCTCTGGGACAGATAATTCACCCCTCCACTTT.

This chain uses TRBV12-3 or TRBV12-4 with TRBJ1-1, with D maybe TRBD1 (6 bases). There are 12 residues in the CDR3. The germline V and J ends were trimmed by 4 bases and 8 bases, with 11 bases remaining between them. The CDR3 DNA is TGTGCCAGCAGTTCGTCGGGACACGAAGCTTTCTTT. Protein product: CASSSSGHEAFF.

J is TRBJ1-4 and V is TRBV4-1; D gene ambiguous. V was trimmed by 8 bases and J by 3 bases, leaving 10 bases between them. Germline V gene data show CDR1 as MGHRA and CDR2 as YSYEKL. The CDR3 contains 13 residues. CDR3 DNA: TGCGCCAGCCGGCGGGTCTCTAATGAAAAACTGTTTTTT. Amino acid sequence: CASRRVSNEKLFF.

This chain joins TRBV19 and TRBJ2-1; 7 bases agree with TRBD2. From germline, CDR1 is LNHDA and CDR2 SQIVND (reference sequence). The CDR3 is made up of 15 amino acids. V lost 1 base, J lost 3 bases, and 3 bases stayed unmatched. The CDR3 reads CASSIGGGGYNEQFF. In DNA, the CDR3 is TGTGCCAGTAGTATAGGCGGGGGTGGCTACAATGAGCAGTTCTTC.

This clone is a singleton in its sample. The V call is TRBV25-1, the J call TRBJ1-2; 9 bases align to TRBD1. The CDR3 runs to 16 residues. CDR1 and CDR2 (germline): MGHDK, SYGVNS. With V trimmed by 0 bases and J by 4 bases, 6 bases remained unmatched. The CDR3, as DNA: TGTGCCAGCAGTGAATATGAGGGACAGGGTCTCTATGGCTACACCTTC. This codes for CASSEYEGQGLYGYTF.

The chain has TRBV4-1 and TRBJ2-3; 7 bases are a match to TRBD1. The V and J ends lost 3 bases and 8 bases, in that order; junction bases with no gene match: 11. The CDR3 has 15 amino acids. Germline CDR1 and CDR2: MGHRA and YSYEKL. CDR3 loop: CASSHAIPTGATQYF. In DNA form, the CDR3 reads TGCGCCAGCAGCCACGCAATTCCTACAGGGGCTACGCAGTATTTT.

This clone was seen only once. The genes are TRBV10-3 and TRBJ2-1, with TRBD2 as a possible D gene (7 bases). The CDR3 sequence is 14 residues long. Germline CDR1 is ENHRY and CDR2 is SYGVKD. The V end lost 8 bases, the J end lost 9 bases, and 20 bases lay between the germline ends. DNA for the CDR3: TGTGCCATCCATGGGGGGGGCCCAGTGGGTGAGCAGTTCTTC. As protein: CAIHGGGPVGEQFF.

V is TRBV30 and J is TRBJ1-1; 7 bases align to TRBD1. The CDR3 consists of 13 residues. The ends lost 3 bases at V and 0 bases at J; junction bases unmatched: 1. CDR1 is GTSNPN and CDR2 is SVGIG in the germline V gene (reference sequence). The CDR3 loop is CAWSGQVNTEAFF. CDR3 coding DNA: TGTGCCTGGAGCGGACAGGTGAACACTGAAGCTTTCTTT.

This chain connects TRBV4-2 to TRBJ2-3; 14 bases match TRBD2. V trimming: 1 base; J trimming: 2 bases; junction bases outside the gene matches: 2. Germline V CDR1 and CDR2: LGHNA, YNFKEQ. The CDR3 has 17 amino acids. The CDR3 sequence: CASSQGTSGGPTDTQYF. CDR3 DNA sequence: TGTGCCAGCAGCCAAGGGACTAGCGGGGGGCCCACAGATACGCAGTATTTT.

The genes are TRBV5-1 and TRBJ1-1; possible D gene TRBD1, 6 bases. Trimming removed 0 bases from V and 6 bases from J, with 15 bases in between. The CDR3 has 15 amino acids. Germline CDR1 SGHRS, CDR2 YFSETQ. CDR3 sequence reads: CASSLGSYRAAEAFF. CDR3 sequence (DNA): TGCGCCAGCAGCTTGGGCTCCTACAGGGCCGCTGAAGCTTTCTTT.

The V gene is TRBV5-1, the J gene TRBJ2-7; possibly TRBD1 for D (7 bases). The V gene's germline CDR1 is SGHRS and CDR2 YFSETQ. Trimming took 4 bases from V and 1 from J, leaving 30 bases between them. This CDR3 has 20 amino acids. CDR3 in amino acids: CASSPVLDRSIARGSYEQYV. The CDR3, as DNA: TGCGCCAGCAGCCCCGTCCTGGACAGGTCTATAGCCCGGGGGTCCTACGAGCAGTACGTC.

The chain joins TRBV7-3 to TRBJ1-1; D is ambiguous. This CDR3 comprises 13 residues. The germline V gene has CDR1 SGHTA and CDR2 FQGTGA. Trimming took 1 base from V and 5 from J, leaving 8 bases between them. The CDR3 loop is CASSLSRRTEAFF. The CDR3 DNA follows: TGTGCCAGCAGCTTAAGCCGGAGGACTGAAGCTTTCTTT.